The 19 T cell receptor beta chains presented below share a single source sample, sequenced in a study of blood T cell repertoires in COVID-19 (dated by TCRdb to the early 2020s). The library was generated by the immunoSEQ multiplex PCR assay. TCRdb stores this immuneACCESS table with in-frame sequences only. Part of the clones is absent; in the studies checked, under half of the shortfall reflects unresolved V genes, and no reason is known for the rest. In all, the sample holds about 230,000 clones, and around 89% of those were seen once. The ten largest clones take up 2% to 3% of the sample. The sample was peripheral blood. The receptors shown here come from a young man with COVID-19, enrolled during active disease.

The V call is TRBV28, the J call TRBJ1-2; 7 bases agree with TRBD1. Germline trimming cut 3 bases from V and 7 bases from J; bases unmatched to any gene: 11. Germline-derived CDR1 and CDR2 are MDHEN and SYDVKM. This CDR3 has 15 amino acids. The CDR3 bases are TGTGCCAGCAGTTTGCCTCCGGGACAGATGCTTGGCTACACCTTC. Protein: CASSLPPGQMLGYTF.

This clone was picked up one time. V is TRBV18 and J is TRBJ1-1; possibly TRBD1 for D (6 bases). Trimming removed 0 bases from V and 10 bases from J, with 12 bases in between. This CDR3 spans 13 amino acids. CDR1 is KGHSH, CDR2 LQKENI, per germline. The CDR3 DNA sequence: TGTGCCAGCTCACCACCGCAGGGGTTGGGAGCTTTCTTT. Encoded protein: CASSPPQGLGAFF.

The V call is TRBV18, the J call TRBJ1-1; TRBD1 aligns across 8 bases. CDR1 is KGHSH and CDR2 is LQKENI in the germline V gene. Losses at the gene ends were 3 bases for V and 1 base for J; bases not matched to a gene: 1. The CDR3 is 14 amino acids. Written as DNA, the CDR3 is TGTGCCAGCTCACCCCAGGGGGCGAACACTGAAGCTTTCTTT. Protein product: CASSPQGANTEAFF.

This clone is a singleton in its sample. This chain links TRBV27 with TRBJ2-7; tentatively, D is TRBD1 (6 bases). V lost 5 bases and J 3 bases, leaving 11 bases between the germline ends. The CDR3 loop spans 13 amino acids. CDR1 and CDR2 (germline): MNHEY, SMNVEV (reference sequence). The CDR3 DNA is TGTGCCAGCAGTCCACTACAGGGCTACGAGCAGTACTTC. The encoded protein is CASSPLQGYEQYF.

In this sample, this clone turned up a few times. This sequence joins TRBV6-5 and TRBJ1-2; D not resolved. V lost 2 bases to trimming and J lost 6 bases, with 13 bases between them. Germline CDR1 MNHEY, CDR2 SVGAGI. This CDR3 is built from 14 residues. The CDR3 sequence: CASSYTPGGDGYTF. In nucleotides, the CDR3 is TGTGCCAGCAGTTACACTCCGGGAGGCGATGGCTACACCTTC.

The chain links TRBV6-4 to TRBJ2-3; possibly TRBD2 for D (6 bases). Germline lookup yields CDR1 MRHNA and CDR2 SNTAGT. Trimming left V 4 bases short and J 0 bases short, with 23 bases between. This CDR3 region has 19 residues. CDR3 protein: CASSVTGTSSSISTDTQYF. CDR3 nucleotides: TGTGCCAGCAGTGTAACTGGGACTTCATCCTCCATCAGCACAGATACGCAGTATTTT.

The chain couples TRBV6-5 to TRBJ1-6; D not resolved. CDR3 length: 15 amino acids. Trimming left V 6 bases short and J 7 bases short, with 16 bases between. Germline V lookup: CDR1 MNHEY, CDR2 SVGAGI. The CDR3 spells CASSLGGHGNSPLHF. In nucleotides, the CDR3 is TGTGCCAGCAGCCTAGGCGGGCATGGGAATTCACCCCTCCACTTT.

The sample holds a few counts of this clone. The V gene is TRBV4-2, the J gene TRBJ2-7; D possibly corresponds to TRBD1 (6 bases). The V gene's germline CDR1 is LGHNA and CDR2 YNFKEQ. CDR3 length: 15 amino acids. With 4 bases removed from V and 5 bases from J, the gap between germline ends came to 18 bases. The CDR3 nucleotides read TGTGCCAGCAGCCCACACTCCGGGACAATGGACGAGCAGTACTTC. Translating gives CASSPHSGTMDEQYF.

V gene TRBV7-2 combines with J gene TRBJ1-1; no reliable D call. V dropped 3 bases and J dropped 1 base, with 3 bases sitting between them. There are 12 residues in the CDR3. CDR1 is SGHTA, CDR2 FQGNSA, per germline. The CDR3 DNA reads TGTGCCAGCAGCTTTCAGAACACTGAAGCTTTCTTT. Amino acids: CASSFQNTEAFF. The variable domain in full, completed from reference TRBV7-2 and TRBJ1-1, reads GAGVSQSPSNKVTEKGKDVELRCDPISGHTALYWYRQSLGQGLEFLIYFQGNSAPDKSGLPSDRFSAERTGGSVSTLTIQRTQQEDSAVYLCASSFQNTEAFFGQGTRLTVV.

The chain links TRBV19 to TRBJ2-1; 8 nucleotides agree with TRBD2. The CDR3 spans 14 residues. Germline assignment: CDR1 LNHDA and CDR2 SQIVND (reference sequence). Trimming took 6 bases from V and 4 from J; bases not matched to a gene: 5. The CDR3 coding sequence is TGTGCCAGTAGCATCCGGGAGGGATACAATGAGCAGTTCTTC. Protein sequence: CASSIREGYNEQFF. Using reference TRBV19 and TRBJ2-1 for the parts outside the CDR3, the full variable domain is DGGITQSPKYLFRKEGQNVTLSCEQNLNHDAMYWYRQDPGQGLRLIYYSQIVNDFQKGDIAEGYSVSREKKESFPLTVTSAQKNPTAFYLCASSIREGYNEQFFGPGTRLTVL.

This chain links TRBV12-3 or TRBV12-4 with TRBJ1-2, with 7 bases lining up with TRBD1. Germline trimming cut 4 bases from V and 5 bases from J; bases unmatched to any gene: 4. This CDR3 spans 13 amino acids. The CDR3 loop reads CASSYRGSYGYTF. Written as DNA, the CDR3 is TGTGCCAGCAGTTACAGGGGAAGTTATGGCTACACCTTC.

This clone was picked up one time. The rearrangement links TRBV3-1 (or the pseudogene TRBV3-2) to TRBJ2-2; D gene ambiguous. V was shortened by 3 bases and J by 2 bases, with 7 bases between the two germline ends. Germline V gene lookup returns CDR1 LGHDT and CDR2 YNNKEL (reference sequence). This CDR3 spans 14 amino acids. CDR3 in amino acids: CASSQLVNTGELFF. CDR3 DNA: TGTGCCAGCAGCCAGCTAGTCAACACCGGGGAGCTGTTTTTT.

The chain couples TRBV19 to TRBJ1-6; TRBD1 might be the D (5 bases). Germline CDR1 reads LNHDA; CDR2 reads SQIVND (reference sequence). This CDR3 is built from 11 residues. V shed 5 bases and J shed 15 bases, with 11 bases lying between them. CDR3 DNA sequence: TGTGCCAGTAGTGGGGGACTCGGCCTCCACTTT. Translating gives CASSGGLGLHF.

The chain carries TRBV5-4 and TRBJ1-3, with a tentative D call TRBD1 (5 bases). Deletions cut 1 base from V and 2 bases from J, with 13 bases between. From germline, CDR1 is SGHNT and CDR2 YYREEE (reference sequence). The length of the CDR3 is 16 residues. CDR3 coding DNA: TGTGCCAGCAGCTTGTCCCCACAGGAGACTGGAAACACCATATATTTT. As protein: CASSLSPQETGNTIYF.

CDR3 sequence: CASSPNAASSYEQYF. Written as DNA, the CDR3 is TGTGCCAGCAGCCCTAATGCCGCTAGCTCCTACGAGCAGTACTTC. V is TRBV7-3 and J is TRBJ2-7, with D unresolved. CDR1 and CDR2 from the germline V gene are SGHTA and FQGTGA. The V and J ends lost 5 bases and 0 bases respectively, with 14 bases between them. This CDR3 region has 15 residues.

The chain combines TRBV6-2 or TRBV6-3 with TRBJ2-7, with unresolved D. Germline V gives CDR1 MNHEY, CDR2 SVGEGT. The CDR3 sequence is 14 residues long. Trimming stripped 2 bases from V and 2 bases from J, with 10 bases between. CDR3 in DNA: TGTGCCAGCAGTTACGGGCCGGTAACCTACGAGCAGTACTTC. Encoded protein: CASSYGPVTYEQYF.

V gene TRBV18 combines with J gene TRBJ2-5; a weak D match, TRBD1 (6 bases). V dropped 3 bases and J dropped 7 bases, with 12 bases sitting between them. The CDR3 covers 13 residues. Looked up from germline, CDR1 is KGHSH and CDR2 is LQKENI. The DNA of the CDR3 is TGTGCCAGCTCACCGGACAGCCAAAGGACCCAGTACTTC. It codes for CASSPDSQRTQYF.

The chain couples TRBV5-6 to TRBJ1-2; 8 nucleotides line up with TRBD1. The CDR3 is 14 residues long. Germline V gives CDR1 SGHDT, CDR2 YYEEEE. Trimming took 6 bases from V and 3 from J; bases not matched to a gene: 7. The CDR3 loop is CASTQQGVDYGYTF. CDR3 DNA sequence: TGTGCCAGCACCCAACAGGGGGTAGACTATGGCTACACCTTC.

The chain carries TRBV28 and TRBJ2-1; 7 bases are shared with TRBD2. This CDR3 has 14 amino acids. J was trimmed by 0 bases and V by 8 bases; bases with no gene match: 4. Looked up from germline, CDR1 is MDHEN and CDR2 is SYDVKM. This CDR3 reads CASLSGYSYNEQFF. For the CDR3, the DNA is TGTGCCAGCCTTAGCGGGTACTCCTACAATGAGCAGTTCTTC.